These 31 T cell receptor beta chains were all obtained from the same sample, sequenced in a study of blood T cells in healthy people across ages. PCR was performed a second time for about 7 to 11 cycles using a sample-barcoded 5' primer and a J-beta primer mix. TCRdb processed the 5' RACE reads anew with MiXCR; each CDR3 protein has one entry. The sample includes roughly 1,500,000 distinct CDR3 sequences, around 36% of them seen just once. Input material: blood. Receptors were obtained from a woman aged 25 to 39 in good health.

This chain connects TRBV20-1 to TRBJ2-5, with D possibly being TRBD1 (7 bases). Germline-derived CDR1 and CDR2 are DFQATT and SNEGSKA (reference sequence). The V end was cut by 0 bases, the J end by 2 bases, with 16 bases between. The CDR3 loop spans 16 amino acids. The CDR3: CSARDGRRGLQETQYF. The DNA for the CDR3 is TGCAGTGCTAGAGATGGGCGGAGGGGGCTTCAAGAGACCCAGTACTTC.

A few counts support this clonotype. Written as DNA, the CDR3 is TGTGCCAGCAGCCCCACATCTGGCGTAGCTAACTATGGCTACACCTTC. Translating gives CASSPTSGVANYGYTF. The rearrangement uses TRBV3-1 and TRBJ1-2; unclear D gene. Trimming stripped 4 bases from V and 0 bases from J, with 15 bases between. There are 16 residues in the CDR3. Looked up from germline, CDR1 is LGHDT and CDR2 is YNNKEL (reference sequence).

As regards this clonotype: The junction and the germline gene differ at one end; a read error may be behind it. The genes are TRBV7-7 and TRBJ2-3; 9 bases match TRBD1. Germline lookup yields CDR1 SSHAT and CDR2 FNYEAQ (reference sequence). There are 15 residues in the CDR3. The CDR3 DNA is TGTGTCAGCAGCTTGGGGACAGGGTACACAGATACGCAGTATTTT. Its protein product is CVSSLGTGYTDTQYF.

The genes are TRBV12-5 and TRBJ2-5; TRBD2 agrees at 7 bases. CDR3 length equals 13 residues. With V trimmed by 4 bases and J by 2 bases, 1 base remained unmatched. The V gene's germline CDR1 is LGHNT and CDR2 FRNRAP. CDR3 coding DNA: TGTGCTAGTGGTTGGGGGGGGCAAGAGACCCAGTACTTC. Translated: CASGWGGQETQYF.

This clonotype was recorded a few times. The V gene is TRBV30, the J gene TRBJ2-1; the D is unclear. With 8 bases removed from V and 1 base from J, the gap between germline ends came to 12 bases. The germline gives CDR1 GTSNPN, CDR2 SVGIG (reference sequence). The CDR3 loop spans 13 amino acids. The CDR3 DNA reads TGTGCCCATAGACTGGGTTCCTACAATGAGCAGTTCTTC. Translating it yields CAHRLGSYNEQFF. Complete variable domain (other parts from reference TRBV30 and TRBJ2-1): SQTIHQWPATLVQPVGSPLSLECTVEGTSNPNLYWYRQAAGRGLQLLFYSVGIGQISSEVPQNLSASRPQDRQFILSSKKLLLSDSGFYLCAHRLGSYNEQFFGPGTRLTVL.

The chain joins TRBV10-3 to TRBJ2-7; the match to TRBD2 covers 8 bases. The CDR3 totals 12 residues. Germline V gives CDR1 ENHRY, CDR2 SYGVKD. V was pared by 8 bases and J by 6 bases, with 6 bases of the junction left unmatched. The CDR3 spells CAIAREETEQYF. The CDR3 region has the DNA TGTGCCATCGCGCGGGAGGAGACCGAGCAGTACTTC.

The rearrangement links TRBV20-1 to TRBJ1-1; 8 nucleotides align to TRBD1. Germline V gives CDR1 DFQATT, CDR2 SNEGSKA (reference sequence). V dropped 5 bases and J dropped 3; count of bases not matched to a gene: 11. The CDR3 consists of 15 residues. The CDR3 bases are TGCAGTGCTGAGGAACAGGGGGTTGGGGACACTGAAGCTTTCTTT. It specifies CSAEEQGVGDTEAFF.

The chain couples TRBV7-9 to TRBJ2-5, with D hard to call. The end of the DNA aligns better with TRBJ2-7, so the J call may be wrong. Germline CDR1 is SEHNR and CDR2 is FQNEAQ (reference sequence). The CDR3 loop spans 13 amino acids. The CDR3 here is CASSSDILYEQYF. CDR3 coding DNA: TGTGCCAGCAGCTCAGACATTTTGTACGAGCAGTACTTC.

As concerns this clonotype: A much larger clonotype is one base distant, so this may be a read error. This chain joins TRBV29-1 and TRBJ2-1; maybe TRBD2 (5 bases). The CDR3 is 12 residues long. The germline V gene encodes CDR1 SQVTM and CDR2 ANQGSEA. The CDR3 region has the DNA TGCGGCGTTGGGAGCGATATGAATGAGCAGTTCTTC. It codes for CGVGSDMNEQFF.

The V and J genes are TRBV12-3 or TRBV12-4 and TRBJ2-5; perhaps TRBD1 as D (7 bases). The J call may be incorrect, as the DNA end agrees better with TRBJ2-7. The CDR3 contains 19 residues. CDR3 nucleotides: TGTGCCAGCAGTCTGAGACAGGGACGATCCAGACTAGTTCGGTACGAGCAGTACTTC. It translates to CASSLRQGRSRLVRYEQYF.

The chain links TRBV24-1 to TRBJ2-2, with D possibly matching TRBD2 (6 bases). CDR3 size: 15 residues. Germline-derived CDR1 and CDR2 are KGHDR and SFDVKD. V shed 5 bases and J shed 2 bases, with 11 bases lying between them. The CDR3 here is CATSVGGPNTGELFF. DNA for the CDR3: TGTGCCACCAGTGTCGGAGGGCCTAACACCGGGGAGCTGTTTTTT.

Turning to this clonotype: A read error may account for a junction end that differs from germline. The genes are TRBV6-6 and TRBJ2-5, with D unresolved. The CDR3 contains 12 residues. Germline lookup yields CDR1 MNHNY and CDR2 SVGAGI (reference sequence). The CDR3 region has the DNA TGTACCAGCAGAGCGTCCCAAGAGACCCAGTACTTC. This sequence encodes CTSRASQETQYF.

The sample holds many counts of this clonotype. CDR3 coding DNA: TGTGCCAGCAGCTCAGATCTTCACAGGGGGCGAGAGCGAGGCGAGCAGTACTTC. This encodes CASSSDLHRGRERGEQYF. This rearrangement joins TRBV7-9 to TRBJ2-7, with TRBD1 matching 9 bases. The J segment lost 6 bases and the V segment lost 4 bases, leaving 19 bases of the junction unmatched. CDR1 is SEHNR and CDR2 is FQNEAQ in the germline V gene (reference sequence). The CDR3 extends over 18 amino acids.

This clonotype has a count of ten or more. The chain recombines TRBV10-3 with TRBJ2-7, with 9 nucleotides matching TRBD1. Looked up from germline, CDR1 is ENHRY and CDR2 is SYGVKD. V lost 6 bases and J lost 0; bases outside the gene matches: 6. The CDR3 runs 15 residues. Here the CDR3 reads CAISQDRGSSYEQYF. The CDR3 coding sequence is TGTGCCATCAGCCAAGACAGGGGGAGCTCCTACGAGCAGTACTTC.

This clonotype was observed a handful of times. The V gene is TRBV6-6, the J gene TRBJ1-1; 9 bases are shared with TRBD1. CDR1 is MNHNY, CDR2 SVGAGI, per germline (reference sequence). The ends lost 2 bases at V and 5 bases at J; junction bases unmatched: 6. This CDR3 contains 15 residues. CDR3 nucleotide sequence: TGTGCCAGCAGTTACCCGGACAGGGGAGAAACTGAAGCTTTCTTT. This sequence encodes CASSYPDRGETEAFF.

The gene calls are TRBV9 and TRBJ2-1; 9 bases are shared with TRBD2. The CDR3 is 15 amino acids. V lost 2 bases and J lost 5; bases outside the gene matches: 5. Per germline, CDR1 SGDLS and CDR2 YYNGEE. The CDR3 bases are TGTGCCAGCAGCGTCGGGACTAGCTATAACAATGAGCAGTTCTTC. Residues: CASSVGTSYNNEQFF.

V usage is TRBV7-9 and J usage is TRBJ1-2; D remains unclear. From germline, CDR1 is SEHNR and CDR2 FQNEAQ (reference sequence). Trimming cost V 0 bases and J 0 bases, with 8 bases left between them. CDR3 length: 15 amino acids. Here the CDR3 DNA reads TGTGCCAGCAGCTTAGCGGAAACTCCTAACTATGGCTACACCTTC. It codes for CASSLAETPNYGYTF.

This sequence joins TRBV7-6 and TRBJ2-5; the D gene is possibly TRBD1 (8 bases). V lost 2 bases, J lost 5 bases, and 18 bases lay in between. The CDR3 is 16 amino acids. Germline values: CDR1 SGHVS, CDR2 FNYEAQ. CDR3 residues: CASSLIVTGEGETQYF. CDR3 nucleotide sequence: TGTGCCAGCAGCTTAATAGTGACAGGGGAGGGGGAGACCCAGTACTTC.

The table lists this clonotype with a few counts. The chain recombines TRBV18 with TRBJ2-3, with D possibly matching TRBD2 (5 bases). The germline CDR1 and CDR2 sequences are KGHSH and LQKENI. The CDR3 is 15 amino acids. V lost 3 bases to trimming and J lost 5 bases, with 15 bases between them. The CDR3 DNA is TGTGCCAGCTCACCCCCGGGATCCCCGGGAGATACGCAGTATTTT. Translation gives CASSPPGSPGDTQYF.

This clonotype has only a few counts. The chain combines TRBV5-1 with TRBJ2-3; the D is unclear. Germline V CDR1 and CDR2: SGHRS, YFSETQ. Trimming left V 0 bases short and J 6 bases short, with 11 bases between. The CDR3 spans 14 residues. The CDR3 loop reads CASSLVPGSDTQYF. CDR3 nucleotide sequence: TGCGCCAGCAGCTTGGTTCCAGGAAGCGATACGCAGTATTTT.

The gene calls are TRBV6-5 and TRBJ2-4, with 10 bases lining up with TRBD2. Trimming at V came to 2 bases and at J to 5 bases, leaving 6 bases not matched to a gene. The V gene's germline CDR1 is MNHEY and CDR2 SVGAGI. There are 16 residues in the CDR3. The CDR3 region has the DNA TGTGCCAGCAGTTACCCTAGCGGGAGTGGGGAAAACATTCAGTACTTC. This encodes CASSYPSGSGENIQYF.

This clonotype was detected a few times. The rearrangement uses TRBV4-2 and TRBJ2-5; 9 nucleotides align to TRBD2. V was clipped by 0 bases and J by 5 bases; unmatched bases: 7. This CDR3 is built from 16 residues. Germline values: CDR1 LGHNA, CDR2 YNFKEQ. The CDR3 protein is CASSQEVALAGETQYF. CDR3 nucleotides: TGTGCCAGCAGCCAAGAGGTTGCACTAGCGGGTGAGACCCAGTACTTC.

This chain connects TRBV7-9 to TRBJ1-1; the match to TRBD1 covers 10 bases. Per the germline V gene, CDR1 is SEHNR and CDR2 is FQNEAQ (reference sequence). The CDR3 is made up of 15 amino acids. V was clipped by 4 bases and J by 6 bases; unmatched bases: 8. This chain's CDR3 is CASSSDRGRPAEAFF. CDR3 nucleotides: TGTGCCAGCAGCTCCGACAGGGGGCGTCCGGCTGAAGCTTTCTTT.

CDR3 region: CASSLEGTGPCNEQFF. CDR3 DNA: TGCGCCAGCAGCTTGGAGGGGACAGGACCATGCAATGAGCAGTTCTTC. The chain has TRBV5-1 and TRBJ2-1, with 8 bases fitting TRBD1. With 0 bases clipped from V and 6 bases from J, the junction kept 8 bases outside the gene matches. CDR3 length equals 16 residues. Per the germline V gene, CDR1 is SGHRS and CDR2 is YFSETQ.

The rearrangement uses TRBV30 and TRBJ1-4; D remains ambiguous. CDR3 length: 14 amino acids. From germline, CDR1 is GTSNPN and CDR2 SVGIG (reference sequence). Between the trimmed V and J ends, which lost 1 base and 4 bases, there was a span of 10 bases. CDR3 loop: CAWSGAGLNEKLFF. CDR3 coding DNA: TGTGCCTGGAGTGGGGCGGGCCTTAATGAAAAACTGTTTTTT.

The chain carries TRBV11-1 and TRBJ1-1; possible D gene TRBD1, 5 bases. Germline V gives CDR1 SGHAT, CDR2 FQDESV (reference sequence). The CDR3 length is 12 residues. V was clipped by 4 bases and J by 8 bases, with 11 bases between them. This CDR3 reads CASSWRGAEAFF. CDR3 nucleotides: TGTGCCAGCAGCTGGAGGGGAGCCGAAGCTTTCTTT.

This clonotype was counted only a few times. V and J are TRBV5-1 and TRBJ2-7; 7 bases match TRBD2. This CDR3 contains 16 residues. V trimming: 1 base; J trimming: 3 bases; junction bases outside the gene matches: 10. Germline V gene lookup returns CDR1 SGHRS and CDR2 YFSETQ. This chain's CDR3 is CASSLTAGEAHYEQYF. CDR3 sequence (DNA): TGCGCCAGCAGCTTGACGGCGGGGGAGGCTCACTACGAGCAGTACTTC.

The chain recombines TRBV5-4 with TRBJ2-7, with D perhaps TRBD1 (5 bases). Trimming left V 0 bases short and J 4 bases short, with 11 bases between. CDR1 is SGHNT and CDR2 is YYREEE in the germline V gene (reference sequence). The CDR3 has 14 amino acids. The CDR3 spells CASSLVDSAYEQYF. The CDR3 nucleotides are TGTGCCAGCAGCTTGGTAGACAGCGCGTACGAGCAGTACTTC. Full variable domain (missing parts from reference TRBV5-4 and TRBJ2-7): ETGVTQSPTHLIKTRGQQVTLRCSSQSGHNTVSWYQQALGQGPQFIFQYYREEENGRGNFPPRFSGLQFPNYSSELNVNALELDDSALYLCASSLVDSAYEQYFGPGTRLTVT.

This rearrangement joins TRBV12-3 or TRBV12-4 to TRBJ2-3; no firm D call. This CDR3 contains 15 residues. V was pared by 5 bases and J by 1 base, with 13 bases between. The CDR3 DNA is TGTGCCAGCAGTCATGGAGCTGCGGGCACAGATACGCAGTATTTT. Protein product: CASSHGAAGTDTQYF.

The CDR3 DNA sequence: TGCAGTGCTCGCCAGGGGGGGGACGGCCCCTACAATGAGCAGTTCTTC. This gives the protein CSARQGGDGPYNEQFF. J is TRBJ2-1 and V is TRBV20-1; possibly TRBD1 or TRBD2 for D (7 bases each). Trimming pared 5 bases from V and 2 bases from J, leaving 19 bases between. The germline CDR1 and CDR2 sequences are DFQATT and SNEGSKA (reference sequence). This CDR3 contains 16 residues.

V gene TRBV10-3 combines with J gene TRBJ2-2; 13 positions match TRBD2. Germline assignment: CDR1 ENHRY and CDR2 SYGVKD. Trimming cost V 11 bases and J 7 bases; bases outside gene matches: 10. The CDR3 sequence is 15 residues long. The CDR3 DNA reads TGTGCCCCACGGACTAGCGGGGGTATAGGCGGGGAGCTGTTTTTT. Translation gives CAPRTSGGIGGELFF.